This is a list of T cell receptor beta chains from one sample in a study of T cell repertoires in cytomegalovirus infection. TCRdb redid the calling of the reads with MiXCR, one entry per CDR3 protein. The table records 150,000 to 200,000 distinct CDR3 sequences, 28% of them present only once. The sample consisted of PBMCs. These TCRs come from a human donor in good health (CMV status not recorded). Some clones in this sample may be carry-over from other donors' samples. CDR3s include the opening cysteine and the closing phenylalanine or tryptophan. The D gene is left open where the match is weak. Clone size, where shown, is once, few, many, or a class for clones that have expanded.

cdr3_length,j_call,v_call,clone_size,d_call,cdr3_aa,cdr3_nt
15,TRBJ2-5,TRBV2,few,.,CASSEARRAQETQYF,TGTGCCAGCAGTGAAGCCCGACGGGCACAAGAGACCCAGTACTTC
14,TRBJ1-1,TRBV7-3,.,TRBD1,CASSPDREFGEAFF,TGTGCCAGCAGCCCGGACAGGGAATTTGGTGAAGCTTTCTTT
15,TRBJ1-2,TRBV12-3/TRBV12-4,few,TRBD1,CASSLFSPGTGMLPF,TGTGCCAGCAGTTTGTTCAGTCCCGGGACAGGGATGTTGCCCTTC
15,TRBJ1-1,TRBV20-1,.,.,CSAPSGRGRGTEAFF,TGCAGTGCTCCCTCGGGACGGGGAAGGGGAACTGAAGCTTTCTTT
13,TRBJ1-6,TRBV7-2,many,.,CASSLGGNSPLHF,TGTGCCAGCAGCTTAGGAGGGAATTCACCCCTCCACTTT
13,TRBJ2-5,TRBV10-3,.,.,CAISGTDQETQYF,TGTGCCATCAGTGGGACAGACCAAGAGACCCAGTACTTC
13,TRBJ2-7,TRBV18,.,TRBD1,CASSPGRGSEQYF,TGTGCCAGCTCACCGGGCAGGGGGAGCGAGCAGTACTTC
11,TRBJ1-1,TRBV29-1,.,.,CSVRQITEAFF,TGCAGCGTTCGGCAGATCACTGAAGCTTTCTTT
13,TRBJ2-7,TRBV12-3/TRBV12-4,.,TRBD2,CASSLGLVYEQYF,TGTGCCAGCAGCCTGGGACTAGTCTACGAGCAGTACTTC
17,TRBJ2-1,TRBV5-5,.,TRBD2,CASSPTGAGESYNEQFF,TGTGCCAGCAGCCCGACCGGGGCGGGGGAATCCTACAATGAGCAGTTCTTC
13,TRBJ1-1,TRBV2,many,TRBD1,CASSADRDSEAFF,TGTGCCAGCAGCGCTGACAGGGATTCTGAAGCTTTCTTT
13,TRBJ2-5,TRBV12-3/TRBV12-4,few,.,CASSRQVAETQYF,TGTGCCAGCAGTCGACAGGTGGCGGAGACCCAGTACTTC
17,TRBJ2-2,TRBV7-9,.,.,CASSLGPSSRNTGELFF,TGTGCCAGCAGCTTAGGCCCCTCCTCTCGGAACACCGGGGAGCTGTTTTTT
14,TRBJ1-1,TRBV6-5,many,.,CASSSVTLNTEAFF,TGTGCCAGCAGTTCCGTGACACTTAACACTGAAGCTTTCTTT
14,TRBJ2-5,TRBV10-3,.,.,CAISGGKGEETQYF,TGTGCCATCAGTGGAGGGAAGGGAGAGGAGACCCAGTACTTC
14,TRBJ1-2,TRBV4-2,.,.,CASSQDRSSLSGTF,TGTGCCAGCAGCCAAGATAGGAGTTCACTCTCAGGGACCTTC
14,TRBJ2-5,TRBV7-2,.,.,CASSPSVQVETQYF,TGTGCCAGCAGCCCCTCAGTCCAGGTAGAGACCCAGTACTTC
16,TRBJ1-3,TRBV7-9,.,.,CASSFGQGNSGNTIYF,TGTGCCAGCAGCTTCGGGCAGGGAAACTCTGGAAACACCATATATTTT
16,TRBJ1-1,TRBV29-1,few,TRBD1,CSVEGQGARMNTEAFF,TGCAGCGTTGAAGGGCAGGGGGCCCGCATGAACACTGAAGCTTTCTTT
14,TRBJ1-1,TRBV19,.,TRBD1,CASTPPGQGAEAFF,TGTGCCAGTACCCCGCCGGGACAGGGTGCTGAAGCTTTCTTT
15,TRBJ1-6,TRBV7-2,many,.,CASSLENFNNSPLHF,TGTGCCAGCAGCTTAGAGAATTTTAATAATTCACCCCTCCACTTT
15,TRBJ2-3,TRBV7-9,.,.,CASSLGETATDTQYF,TGTGCCAGCAGCTTAGGGGAGACGGCCACCGATACGCAGTATTTT
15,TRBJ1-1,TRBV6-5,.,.,CASSYRGARRTEAFF,TGTGCCAGCAGTTACCGGGGTGCCAGGAGGACTGAAGCTTTCTTT
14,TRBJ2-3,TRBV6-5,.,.,CASTQSGHTDTQYF,TGTGCCAGCACCCAGTCGGGACACACAGATACGCAGTATTTT
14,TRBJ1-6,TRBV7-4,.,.,CASSLPTENSPLHF,TGTGCCAGCAGCCTTCCGACGGAAAATTCACCCCTCCACTTT
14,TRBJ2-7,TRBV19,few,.,CASSIEPGSYEQYF,TGTGCCAGTAGTATAGAGCCGGGATCCTACGAGCAGTACTTC
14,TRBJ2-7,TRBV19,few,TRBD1,CASSTRQGSYEQYF,TGTGCCAGTAGTACCCGACAGGGTTCCTACGAGCAGTACTTC
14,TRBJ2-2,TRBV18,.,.,CASSADRFTGELFF,TGTGCCAGCTCAGCCGACAGGTTCACCGGGGAGCTGTTTTTT
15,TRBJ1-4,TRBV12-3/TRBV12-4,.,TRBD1,CASSLRQGYNEKLFF,TGTGCCAGCAGTTTGAGACAGGGGTATAATGAAAAACTGTTTTTT
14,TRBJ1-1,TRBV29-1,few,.,CSVALDMLNTEAFF,TGCAGCGTTGCCCTGGACATGCTGAACACTGAAGCTTTCTTT
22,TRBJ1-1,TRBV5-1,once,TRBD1,CASPSIKAVTLWGQGRNTEAFF,TGCGCCAGTCCCTCCATTAAAGCTGTAACATTGTGGGGACAGGGCCGGAACACTGAAGCTTTCTTT
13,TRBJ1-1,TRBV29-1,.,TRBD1,CSDVQGANTEAFF,TGCAGCGACGTACAGGGGGCGAACACTGAAGCTTTCTTT
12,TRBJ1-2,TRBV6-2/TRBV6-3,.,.,CASSYRGYGYTF,TGTGCCAGCAGTTACCGTGGCTATGGCTACACCTTC
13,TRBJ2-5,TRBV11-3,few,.,CASSLIQGETQYF,TGTGCCAGCAGCTTAATACAAGGAGAGACCCAGTACTTC
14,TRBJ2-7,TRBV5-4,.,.,CASSLWGRSYEQYF,TGTGCCAGCAGCTTGTGGGGAAGGTCCTACGAGCAGTACTTC
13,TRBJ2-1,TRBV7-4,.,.,CASSPNSYNEQFF,TGTGCCAGCAGCCCAAATTCCTACAATGAGCAGTTCTTC
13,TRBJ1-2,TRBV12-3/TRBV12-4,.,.,CASSLAVVYGYTF,TGTGCCAGCAGTTTAGCGGTCGTCTATGGCTACACCTTC
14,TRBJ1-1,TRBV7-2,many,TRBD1,CASSLVRGRTEAFF,TGTGCCAGCAGCTTAGTAAGGGGGCGGACTGAAGCTTTCTTT
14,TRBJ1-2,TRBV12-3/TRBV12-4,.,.,CATLKAPLRDGYTF,TGTGCCACCCTTAAGGCGCCCCTAAGAGATGGCTACACCTTC
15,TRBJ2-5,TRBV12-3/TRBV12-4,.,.,CASTPPGRPQETQYF,TGTGCCAGCACCCCTCCTGGGAGGCCTCAAGAGACCCAGTACTTC
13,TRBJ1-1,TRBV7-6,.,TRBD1,CASKRQGAFRAFF,TGTGCCAGCAAGAGACAGGGGGCGTTTCGAGCTTTCTTT
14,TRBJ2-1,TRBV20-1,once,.,CSAREGGLGNEQFF,TGCAGTGCTAGAGAAGGAGGACTGGGAAATGAGCAGTTCTTC
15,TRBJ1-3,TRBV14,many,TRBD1,CASSRGDSSGNTIYF,TGTGCCAGCAGCCGAGGGGACAGCTCTGGAAACACCATATATTTT
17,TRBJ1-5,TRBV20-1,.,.,CSARDLGETLSNQPQHF,TGCAGTGCTAGAGATCTTGGGGAAACCTTAAGCAATCAGCCCCAGCATTTT
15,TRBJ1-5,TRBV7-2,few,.,CASSLSGGNNQPQHF,TGTGCCAGCAGCCTCTCAGGAGGGAACAATCAGCCCCAGCATTTT
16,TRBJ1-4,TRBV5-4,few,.,CASSLEQNAEGEKLFF,TGTGCCAGCAGCTTGGAACAGAACGCAGAGGGTGAAAAACTGTTTTTT
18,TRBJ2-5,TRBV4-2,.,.,CASSQDPRAGPSQETQYF,TGTGCCAGCAGCCAAGACCCACGGGCAGGGCCCAGTCAAGAGACCCAGTACTTC
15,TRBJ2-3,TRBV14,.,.,CASSQHRRHTDTQYF,TGTGCCAGCAGCCAGCATAGGAGGCACACAGATACGCAGTATTTT
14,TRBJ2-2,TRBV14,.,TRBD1,CASSVTGAVGELFF,TGTGCCAGCAGCGTGACAGGGGCGGTCGGGGAGCTGTTTTTT
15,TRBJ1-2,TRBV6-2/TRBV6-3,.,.,CASSVRSTSVWGYTF,TGTGCCAGCAGTGTACGGTCTACCTCCGTGTGGGGCTACACCTTC
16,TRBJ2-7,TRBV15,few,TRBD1,CATSRGGRGRTYEQYF,TGTGCCACCAGCAGAGGAGGAAGGGGGCGCACCTACGAGCAGTACTTC
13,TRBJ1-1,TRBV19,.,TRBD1,CASSTADRGRAFF,TGTGCCAGTAGCACCGCAGACAGGGGACGAGCTTTCTTT
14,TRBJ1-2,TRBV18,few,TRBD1,CASSLGTGTYGYTF,TGTGCCAGCTCATTGGGGACAGGCACCTATGGCTACACCTTC
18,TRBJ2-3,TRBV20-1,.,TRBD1,CSARARRTGPSSTDTQYF,TGCAGTGCTAGAGCTCGTAGGACAGGACCTTCTAGCACAGATACGCAGTATTTT
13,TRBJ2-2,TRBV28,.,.,CASSPDRREELFF,TGTGCCAGCAGCCCGGATAGGAGGGAGGAGCTGTTTTTT
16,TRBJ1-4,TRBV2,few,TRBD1,CASSLLGQGLNEKLFF,TGTGCCAGCAGTCTATTGGGACAGGGTCTTAATGAAAAACTGTTTTTT
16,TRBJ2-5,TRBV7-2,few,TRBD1,CASSYQGTVPQETQYF,TGTGCCAGCAGCTACCAAGGGACAGTACCTCAAGAGACCCAGTACTTC
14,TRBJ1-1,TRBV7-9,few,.,CASSFRDIDTEAFF,TGTGCCAGCAGCTTCCGGGACATAGACACTGAAGCTTTCTTT
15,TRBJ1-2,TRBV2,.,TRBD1,CATKARGGTGDGYTF,TGTGCCACCAAGGCCAGGGGGGGGACAGGCGATGGCTACACCTTC
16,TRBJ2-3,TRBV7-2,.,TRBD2,CASSSSRGWHKDTQYF,TGTGCCAGCAGCTCCTCGCGGGGGTGGCACAAAGATACGCAGTATTTT